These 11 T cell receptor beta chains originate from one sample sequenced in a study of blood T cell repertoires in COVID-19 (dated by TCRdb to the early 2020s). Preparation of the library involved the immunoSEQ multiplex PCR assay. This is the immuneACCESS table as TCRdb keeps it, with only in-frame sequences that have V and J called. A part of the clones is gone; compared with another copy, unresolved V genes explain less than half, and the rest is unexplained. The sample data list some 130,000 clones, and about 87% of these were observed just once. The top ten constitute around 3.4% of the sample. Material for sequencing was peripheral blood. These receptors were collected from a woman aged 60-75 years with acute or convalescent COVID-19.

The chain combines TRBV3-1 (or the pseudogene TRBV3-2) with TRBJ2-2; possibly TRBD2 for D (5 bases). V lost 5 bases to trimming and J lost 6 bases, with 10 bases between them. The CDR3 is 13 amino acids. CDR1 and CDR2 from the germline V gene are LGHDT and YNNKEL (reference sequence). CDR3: CASSANGAGELFF. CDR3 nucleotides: TGTGCCAGCAGCGCAAACGGGGCCGGGGAGCTGTTTTTT.

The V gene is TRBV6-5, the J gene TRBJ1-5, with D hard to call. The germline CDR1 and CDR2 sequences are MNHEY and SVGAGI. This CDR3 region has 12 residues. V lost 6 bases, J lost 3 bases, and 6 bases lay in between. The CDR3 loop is CASSEHNQPQHF. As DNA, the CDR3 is TGTGCCAGCAGCGAGCACAATCAGCCCCAGCATTTT.

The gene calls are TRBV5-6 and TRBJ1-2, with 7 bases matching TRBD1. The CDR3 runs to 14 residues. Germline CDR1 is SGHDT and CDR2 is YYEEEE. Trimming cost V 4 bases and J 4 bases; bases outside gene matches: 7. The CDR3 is CASSPTGVGYGYTF. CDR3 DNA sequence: TGTGCCAGCAGCCCTACAGGGGTCGGCTATGGCTACACCTTC.

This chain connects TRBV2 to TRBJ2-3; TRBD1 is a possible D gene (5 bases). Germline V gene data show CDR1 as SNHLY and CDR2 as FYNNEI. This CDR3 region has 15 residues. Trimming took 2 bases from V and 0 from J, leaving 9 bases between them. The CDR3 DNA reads TGTGCCAGCAGTGAACAGGGCGGAAGCACAGATACGCAGTATTTT. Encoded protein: CASSEQGGSTDTQYF.

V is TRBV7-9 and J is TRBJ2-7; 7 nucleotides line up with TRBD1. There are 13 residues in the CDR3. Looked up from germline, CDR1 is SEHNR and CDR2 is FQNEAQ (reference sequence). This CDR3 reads CASSLGGSGQTSV. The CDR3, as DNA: TGTGCCAGCAGCTTAGGGGGTTCGGGACAGACCTCTGTC.

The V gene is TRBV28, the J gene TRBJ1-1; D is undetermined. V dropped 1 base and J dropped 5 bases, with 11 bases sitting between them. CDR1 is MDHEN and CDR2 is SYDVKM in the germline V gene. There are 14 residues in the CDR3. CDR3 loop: CASSLFDAETEAFF. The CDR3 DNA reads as TGTGCCAGCAGTTTATTTGACGCGGAGACTGAAGCTTTCTTT.

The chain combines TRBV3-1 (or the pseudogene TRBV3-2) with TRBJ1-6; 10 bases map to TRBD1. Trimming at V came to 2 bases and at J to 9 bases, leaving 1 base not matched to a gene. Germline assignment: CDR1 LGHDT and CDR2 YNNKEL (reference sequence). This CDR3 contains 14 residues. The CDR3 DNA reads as TGTGCCAGCAGCCAACGGACAGGGGGTTCACCCCTCCACTTT. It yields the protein CASSQRTGGSPLHF.

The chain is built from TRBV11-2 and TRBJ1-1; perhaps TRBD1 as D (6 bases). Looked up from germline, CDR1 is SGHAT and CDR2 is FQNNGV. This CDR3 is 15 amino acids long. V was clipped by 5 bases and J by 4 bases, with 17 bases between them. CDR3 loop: CASSTRQSRGTEAFF. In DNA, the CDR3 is TGTGCCAGCAGCACCCGACAGTCCAGGGGCACTGAAGCTTTCTTT.

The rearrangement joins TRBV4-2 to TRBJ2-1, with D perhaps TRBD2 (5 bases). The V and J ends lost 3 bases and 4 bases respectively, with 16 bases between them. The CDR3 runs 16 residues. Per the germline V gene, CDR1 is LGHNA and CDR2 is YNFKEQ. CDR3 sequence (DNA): TGTGCCAGCAGCCAGCCCGGGAAAACGGGTTACAATGAGCAGTTCTTC. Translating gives CASSQPGKTGYNEQFF.

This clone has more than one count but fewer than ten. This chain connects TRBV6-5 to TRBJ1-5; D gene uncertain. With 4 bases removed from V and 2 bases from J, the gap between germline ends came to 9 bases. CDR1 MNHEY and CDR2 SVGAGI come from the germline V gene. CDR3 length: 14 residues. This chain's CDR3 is CASSLTGGNQPQHF. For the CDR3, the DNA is TGTGCCAGCAGTTTGACCGGGGGCAATCAGCCCCAGCATTTT.

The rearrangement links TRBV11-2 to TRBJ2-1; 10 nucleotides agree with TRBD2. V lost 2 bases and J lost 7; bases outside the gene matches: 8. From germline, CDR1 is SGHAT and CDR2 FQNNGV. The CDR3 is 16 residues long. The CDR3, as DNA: TGTGCCAGCAGCTTAAGCAGTTTACTAGCGGGAAATGAGCAGTTCTTC. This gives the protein CASSLSSLLAGNEQFF.